This T cell receptor (beta chain) comes out of a study of T cells in narcolepsy. Background on the study: Enrolled donors included narcolepsy type 1 or type 2 patients and healthy controls. Study findings and constraints: Comparing one patient's CSF and blood CD4+ clonotypes highlighted HCRT- and TRIB2-specific autoreactive clonotypes. In some patient and control memory CD4+ samples, autoreactive clones were absent. Reportedly, autoreactive clonotypes were serially detected in patients' blood but not controls'.

The CDR3 has 14 amino acids. V was pared by 7 bases and J by 0 bases, with 13 bases between. Germline V gene sequence: CDR1 SQVTM, CDR2 ANQGSEA. TCRdb keeps only in-frame clones here, not all; method: immunoSEQ multiplex PCR. The sample yields about 27,000 clones, about four fifths seen once. Only a few counts were recorded for this clone. Its antigen is unknown. The sample was CD45RA- memory CD4+ T cells from PBMCs. The receptor was derived from a human donor with narcolepsy. This chain uses TRBV29-1 with TRBJ2-1, with unresolved D. The CDR3, as DNA: TGCAGCGGCGGACCCTCGAGCTCCTACAATGAGCAGTTCTTC. As protein: CSGGPSSSYNEQFF.